This T cell receptor (beta chain) originates from a study of T cells after posttransplantation cyclophosphamide. This clone occurred a few times. Its antigen is not known. Other DNA sequences in the sample encode the same CDR3. Study-level points and caveats: Later blood repertoires were often dominated by clones from the donor CD8+ memory compartment. Recipient CMV seropositivity and CMV reactivation strongly tracked TRB clonality. Skin or GI-infiltrating T cells shared few TRB sequences with blood.

On the day of bone marrow donation, the related graft donor provided peripheral blood. The protocol was immunoSEQ multiplex PCR, while the TCRdb copy is restricted to in-frame clones and leaves out a portion. The sample yields about 39,000 clones, without any singletons. The TCR comes from a woman between 50 and 59 years old in good health and a related stem cell transplant donor. Sequencing was carried out using PBMCs.

The CDR3 nucleotides read TGCAGCGTTGAAGTGGGACAGGGGGCGATGGGCTTTAAGGCCGAAGCTTTCTTT. The encoded protein is CSVEVGQGAMGFKAEAFF. The chain joins TRBV29-1 to TRBJ1-1, with 12 bases lining up with TRBD1. The germline V gene has CDR1 SQVTM and CDR2 ANQGSEA. Trimming cost V 1 base and J 8 bases; bases outside gene matches: 17. The CDR3 spans 18 residues.